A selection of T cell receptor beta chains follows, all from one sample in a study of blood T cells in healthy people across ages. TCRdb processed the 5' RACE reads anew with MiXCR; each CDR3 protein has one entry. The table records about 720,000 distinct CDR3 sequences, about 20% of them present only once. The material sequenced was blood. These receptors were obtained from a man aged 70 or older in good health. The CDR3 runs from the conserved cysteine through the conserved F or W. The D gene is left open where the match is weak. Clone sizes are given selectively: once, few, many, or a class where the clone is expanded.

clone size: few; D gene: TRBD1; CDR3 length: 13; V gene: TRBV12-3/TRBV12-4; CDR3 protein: CASSFQGAYEQFF
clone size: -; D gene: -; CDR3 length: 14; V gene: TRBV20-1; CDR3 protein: CSARVEQANYGYTF
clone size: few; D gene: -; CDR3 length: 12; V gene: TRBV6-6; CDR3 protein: CATSRAYNEQFF
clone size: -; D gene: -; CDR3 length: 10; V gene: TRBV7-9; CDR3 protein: CASSFYEQFF
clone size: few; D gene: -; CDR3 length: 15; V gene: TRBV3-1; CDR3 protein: CASSQASTSTDTQYF
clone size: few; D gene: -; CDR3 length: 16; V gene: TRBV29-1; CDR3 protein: CSVEDSGGESTGELFF
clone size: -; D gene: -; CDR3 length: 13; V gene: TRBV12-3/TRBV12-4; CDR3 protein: CASSLARTDTEYF
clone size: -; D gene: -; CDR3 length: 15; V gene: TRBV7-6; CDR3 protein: CASSLAGLLTDTQYF
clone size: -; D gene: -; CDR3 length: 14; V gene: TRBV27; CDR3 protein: CASSWGLTGDEQFF
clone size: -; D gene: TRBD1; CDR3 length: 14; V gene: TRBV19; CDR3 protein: CASSDGTGGNEQYF
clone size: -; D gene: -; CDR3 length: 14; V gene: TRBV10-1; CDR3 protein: CASGSGERWNEQFF
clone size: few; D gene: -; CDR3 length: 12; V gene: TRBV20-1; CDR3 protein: CSATPGANVLTF
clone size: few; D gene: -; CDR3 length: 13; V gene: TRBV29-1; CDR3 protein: CSVREVLSSPLHF
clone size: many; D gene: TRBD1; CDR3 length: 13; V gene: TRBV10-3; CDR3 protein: CAISGTAQETQYF
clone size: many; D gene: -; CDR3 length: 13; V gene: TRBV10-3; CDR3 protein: CAIIPTPGDTQYF
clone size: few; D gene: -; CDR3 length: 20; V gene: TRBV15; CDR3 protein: CATSREILGRWGGVQGTQYF
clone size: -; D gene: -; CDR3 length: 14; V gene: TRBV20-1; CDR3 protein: CSAANIRGNTEAFF
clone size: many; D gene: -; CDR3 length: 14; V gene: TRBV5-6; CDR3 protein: CASTLGSGTDTQYF
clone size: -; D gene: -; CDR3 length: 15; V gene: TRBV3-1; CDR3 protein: CASSQDRRTWDGYTF
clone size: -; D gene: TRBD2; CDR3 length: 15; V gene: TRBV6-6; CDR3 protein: CASSGGVEAKNIQCF
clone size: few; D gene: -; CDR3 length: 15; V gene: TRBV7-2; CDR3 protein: CASTSRALVGNTIYF
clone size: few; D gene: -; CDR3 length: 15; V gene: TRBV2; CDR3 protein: CASRRRDTSTDTQYF
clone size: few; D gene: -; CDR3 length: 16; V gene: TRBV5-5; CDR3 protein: CASSQTPWRRTGELFF
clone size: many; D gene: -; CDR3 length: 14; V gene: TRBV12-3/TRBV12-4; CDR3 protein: CASSPGPGQNIQYF
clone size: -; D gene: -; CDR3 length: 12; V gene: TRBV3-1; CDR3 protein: CASSQGSHQQFF
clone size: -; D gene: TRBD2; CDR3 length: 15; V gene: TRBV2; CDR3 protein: CASSEEAGPYNEQFF
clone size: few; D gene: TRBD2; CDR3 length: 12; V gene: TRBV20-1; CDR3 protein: CSAWLAGIEQYF
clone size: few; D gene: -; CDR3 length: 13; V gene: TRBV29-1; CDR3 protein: CSVLEQGAYEQYF
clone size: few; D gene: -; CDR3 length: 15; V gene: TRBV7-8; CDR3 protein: CASSGGGFNKVGYTF
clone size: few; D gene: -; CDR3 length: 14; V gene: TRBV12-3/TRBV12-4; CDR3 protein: CASSLNGDKNIQYF
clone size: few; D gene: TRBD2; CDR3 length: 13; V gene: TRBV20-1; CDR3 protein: CSAEGLATRWQFF
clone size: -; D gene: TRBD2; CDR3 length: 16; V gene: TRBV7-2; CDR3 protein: CASSFRPAGGAGEQFF
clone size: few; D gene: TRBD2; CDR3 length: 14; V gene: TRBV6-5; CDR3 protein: CASTRPGLPHTQYF
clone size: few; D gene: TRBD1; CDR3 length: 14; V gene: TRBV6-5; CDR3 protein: CASRIDREGGKLFF
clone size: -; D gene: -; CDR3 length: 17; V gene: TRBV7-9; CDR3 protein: CASSPGLARSNTGELFF
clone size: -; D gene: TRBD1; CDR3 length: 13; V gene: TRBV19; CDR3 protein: CATCTQGNYGYTF
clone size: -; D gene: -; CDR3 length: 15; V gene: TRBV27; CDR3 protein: CASSLSVWPTDTQYF
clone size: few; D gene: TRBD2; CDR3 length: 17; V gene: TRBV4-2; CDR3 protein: CASSQEVSGGGVDTQYF
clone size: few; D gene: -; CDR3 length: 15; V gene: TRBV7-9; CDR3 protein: CASSFMGGSYNEQFF
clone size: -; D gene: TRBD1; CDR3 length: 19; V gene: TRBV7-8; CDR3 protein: CASSLVGGQVIAPSYEQYF
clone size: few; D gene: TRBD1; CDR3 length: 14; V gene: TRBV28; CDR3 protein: CASSPWTGEETQYF